These 31 T cell receptor beta chains came from one sample sequenced in a study of blood T cell repertoires in COVID-19. The table came from immunoSEQ multiplex PCR; TCRdb's copy has only in-frame clones and leaves some out. The table records nearly 110,000 clones, more than 80% of them present only once. Sequenced input: peripheral blood. The receptors come from a man in his forties with active or convalescent COVID-19.

This clone was detected only a few times. The V gene is TRBV14, the J gene TRBJ2-1, with 8 bases fitting TRBD1. V lost 7 bases to trimming and J lost 9 bases; unmatched junction nucleotides: 11. Germline assignment: CDR1 SGHDN and CDR2 FVKESK. The CDR3 contains 14 residues. The CDR3 DNA is TGTGCCAGCAAAAGGACAGGGTTGCAGGGTGAGCAGTTCTTC. Translated: CASKRTGLQGEQFF.

The rearrangement joins TRBV19 to TRBJ2-1; 8 nucleotides line up with TRBD2. Looked up from germline, CDR1 is LNHDA and CDR2 is SQIVND (reference sequence). The CDR3 has 14 amino acids. V lost 3 bases and J lost 8; bases outside the gene matches: 6. The CDR3 protein is CASSISGIGDEQFF. Written as DNA, the CDR3 is TGTGCCAGTAGTATTAGCGGGATAGGGGATGAGCAGTTCTTC.

The CDR3 DNA reads TGCGCCAGCAGCCGAACGGGTTCCGGCTACACCTTC. This gives the protein CASSRTGSGYTF. The chain employs TRBV5-1 and TRBJ1-2, with D unclear. There are 12 residues in the CDR3. Trimming took off 4 bases at V and 8 bases at J, with 12 bases between the two ends. Germline V gives CDR1 SGHRS, CDR2 YFSETQ.

V gene TRBV18 combines with J gene TRBJ2-1; 7 bases map to TRBD1. The germline V gene has CDR1 KGHSH and CDR2 LQKENI. V gave up 7 bases and J gave up 6 bases; unmatched junction bases: 6. This CDR3 comprises 13 residues. CDR3 bases: TGTGCCAGCTACCGGGACAGCGGCAATGAGCAGTTCTTC. It yields the protein CASYRDSGNEQFF. Complete variable domain (other parts from reference TRBV18 and TRBJ2-1): NAGVMQNPRHLVRRRGQEARLRCSPMKGHSHVYWYRQLPEEGLKFMVYLQKENIIDESGMPKERFSAEFPKEGPSILRIQQVVRGDSAAYFCASYRDSGNEQFFGPGTRLTVL.

The chain employs TRBV3-1 (or the pseudogene TRBV3-2) and TRBJ2-5, with 10 bases identical to TRBD2. Germline V gene data show CDR1 as LGHDT and CDR2 as YNNKEL (reference sequence). The J segment lost 5 bases and the V segment lost 0 bases, leaving 6 bases of the junction unmatched. The CDR3 sequence is 16 residues long. CDR3 coding DNA: TGTGCCAGCAGCCAAGATTTGGCTAGCGGGAGTGAGACCCAGTACTTC. Protein sequence: CASSQDLASGSETQYF.

By proportion, this clone is medium-sized (0.01 to 0.1%). The J gene is TRBJ2-1, the V gene TRBV11-3; 7 bases align to TRBD2. The V gene end was trimmed by 0 bases and the J gene end by 8 bases; junction bases not matched to a gene: 10. CDR1 and CDR2 (germline): SGHNT, YENEEA. The CDR3 consists of 16 residues. The CDR3: CASSLDSGTRGDEQFF. Here the CDR3 DNA reads TGTGCCAGCAGCTTAGATTCCGGGACCCGGGGGGATGAGCAGTTCTTC.

V and J are TRBV29-1 and TRBJ1-4; 9 nucleotides align to TRBD1. Germline V CDR1 and CDR2: SQVTM, ANQGSEA. Trimming at V came to 4 bases and at J to 3 bases, leaving 3 bases not matched to a gene. The CDR3 covers 14 residues. Written as DNA, the CDR3 is TGCAGCGTTGCGGGACAGGGAGCTAATGAAAAACTGTTTTTT. Amino acids: CSVAGQGANEKLFF.

The chain couples TRBV6-5 to TRBJ1-1; D unclear. The CDR3 runs to 13 residues. Trimming took 6 bases from V and 6 from J, leaving 14 bases between them. Germline loops: CDR1 MNHEY, CDR2 SVGAGI. CDR3 loop: CASRESSLPEAFF. CDR3 nucleotide sequence: TGTGCCAGCAGGGAGAGCTCGTTACCTGAAGCTTTCTTT.

V and J are TRBV11-2 and TRBJ2-1, with D unresolved. The CDR3 is 14 residues long. V was trimmed by 4 bases and J by 2 bases, leaving 9 bases between them. The germline CDR1 and CDR2 sequences are SGHAT and FQNNGV. CDR3 bases: TGTGCCAGCAGCTCCCTGGCAACCTACAATGAGCAGTTCTTC. Translated: CASSSLATYNEQFF.

The rearrangement uses TRBV27 and TRBJ2-3; 9 positions agree with TRBD1. This CDR3 is 17 amino acids long. Germline loops: CDR1 MNHEY, CDR2 SMNVEV (reference sequence). V trimming: 4 bases; J trimming: 6 bases; junction bases outside the gene matches: 14. The CDR3, as DNA: TGTGCCAGCAGTTCACACCCGGGACAGGGTGGGTCGGATACGCAGTATTTT. Protein product: CASSSHPGQGGSDTQYF.

The gene calls are TRBV19 and TRBJ2-1; perhaps TRBD1 as D (5 bases). Trimming removed 6 bases from V and 9 bases from J, with 21 bases in between. The CDR3 totals 15 residues. Germline CDR1 LNHDA, CDR2 SQIVND (reference sequence). CDR3 in amino acids: CASSPRAGPGGEQFF. The CDR3 coding sequence is TGTGCCAGTAGCCCAAGGGCAGGGCCTGGCGGTGAGCAGTTCTTC.

This clone appeared once. The CDR3 spells CASSDTGSSGNTIYF. CDR3 nucleotide sequence: TGCGCCAGCAGCGATACAGGGTCCTCTGGAAACACCATATATTTT. This chain links TRBV5-1 with TRBJ1-3, with D tentatively TRBD1 (6 bases). V was shortened by 4 bases and J by 0 bases, with 11 bases between the two germline ends. CDR1 SGHRS and CDR2 YFSETQ come from the germline V gene. The CDR3 is 15 amino acids.

The rearrangement joins TRBV14 to TRBJ1-1; no clear D. From germline, CDR1 is SGHDN and CDR2 FVKESK. The CDR3 is 14 residues long. The V gene lost 4 bases and the J gene lost 4 bases, with 13 bases spanning the gap. Written as DNA, the CDR3 is TGTGCCAGCAGCCCAGCAGGTCAAGGCACTGAAGCTTTCTTT. As protein: CASSPAGQGTEAFF.

The chain recombines TRBV30 with TRBJ2-7, with TRBD1 identical over 8 bases. This CDR3 is 18 amino acids long. J gave up 2 bases and V 2 bases, and 17 bases lay outside the gene matches. Per germline, CDR1 GTSNPN and CDR2 SVGIG (reference sequence). CDR3 coding DNA: TGTGCCTGGAGTACGCGGACAGGGATTGAGAGTCCCCCCTACGAGCAGTACTTC. It specifies CAWSTRTGIESPPYEQYF.

This sequence joins TRBV3-1 (or the pseudogene TRBV3-2) and TRBJ1-5; 8 positions match TRBD1. Germline-derived CDR1 and CDR2 are LGHDT and YNNKEL (reference sequence). The CDR3 totals 16 residues. Trimming took 4 bases from V and 4 from J; bases not matched to a gene: 9. DNA for the CDR3: TGTGCCAGCAGCCCTTCGGGACAGGTCCTAAATCAGCCCCAGCATTTT. Its protein is CASSPSGQVLNQPQHF.

V and J are TRBV9 and TRBJ1-2, with TRBD1 matching over 7 bases. This CDR3 spans 14 amino acids. From germline, CDR1 is SGDLS and CDR2 YYNGEE. V shed 2 bases and J 4 bases; nucleotides not matched to a gene: 5. The CDR3 is CASSVPGQPYGYTF. CDR3 DNA: TGTGCCAGCAGCGTCCCGGGACAGCCCTATGGCTACACCTTC.

The chain couples TRBV12-3 or TRBV12-4 to TRBJ2-3; D is unclear. V was pared by 3 bases and J by 7 bases, with 5 bases between. The CDR3 covers 11 residues. CDR3 region: CASSFQNTQYF. Here the CDR3 DNA reads TGTGCCAGCAGTTTCCAGAATACGCAGTATTTT.

This sequence joins TRBV27 and TRBJ1-2; 7 nucleotides align to TRBD1. The CDR3 length is 15 residues. From germline, CDR1 is MNHEY and CDR2 SMNVEV (reference sequence). Trimming took 5 bases from V and 4 from J; bases not matched to a gene: 10. The CDR3 DNA sequence: TGTGCCAGCAGTCCAAAGACAGGGTGGTCCTATGGCTACACCTTC. Translating gives CASSPKTGWSYGYTF.

The rearrangement uses TRBV2 and TRBJ2-1; 11 bases are a match to TRBD2. V lost 1 base to trimming and J lost 6 bases; unmatched junction nucleotides: 17. This CDR3 is 20 amino acids long. Germline V gene sequence: CDR1 SNHLY, CDR2 FYNNEI. The CDR3 DNA follows: TGTGCCAGCAGTGAAGAAGGGTGGCTAGCGGGAGGCAAACATGTCAATGAGCAGTTCTTC. Protein: CASSEEGWLAGGKHVNEQFF. The full variable domain, completed using reference TRBV2 and TRBJ2-1, is EPEVTQTPSHQVTQMGQEVILRCVPISNHLYFYWYRQILGQKVEFLVSFYNNEISEKSEIFDDQFSVERPDGSNFTLKIRSTKLEDSAMYFCASSEEGWLAGGKHVNEQFFGPGTRLTVL.

The chain is built from TRBV11-2 and TRBJ2-7; TRBD2 matches 7 bases. The V and J ends lost 6 bases and 6 bases, in that order; junction bases with no gene match: 17. This CDR3 region has 16 residues. The germline CDR1 and CDR2 sequences are SGHAT and FQNNGV. The DNA for the CDR3 is TGTGCCAGCAGTTCTAACGCGGGGGTATGGGATAGCGAGCAGTACTTC. Its translation: CASSSNAGVWDSEQYF.

The chain combines TRBV10-3 with TRBJ2-1; 8 nucleotides agree with TRBD1. The germline V gene has CDR1 ENHRY and CDR2 SYGVKD. V lost 7 bases, J lost 4 bases, and 6 bases stayed unmatched. CDR3 size: 14 residues. The CDR3 protein is CAIKGQVTYNEQFF. DNA for the CDR3: TGTGCCATCAAGGGACAGGTGACATACAATGAGCAGTTCTTC.

The V gene is TRBV30, the J gene TRBJ2-1; 16 bases line up with TRBD2. J was trimmed by 6 bases and V by 2 bases; bases with no gene match: 19. The V gene's germline CDR1 is GTSNPN and CDR2 SVGIG (reference sequence). CDR3 length equals 21 residues. CDR3 sequence: CAWSSFLTGTSGRAAFNEQFF. The CDR3, as DNA: TGTGCCTGGAGTTCATTTTTAACCGGGACTAGCGGGAGGGCCGCTTTCAATGAGCAGTTCTTC.

The chain links TRBV27 to TRBJ1-3; 10 bases align to TRBD1. The CDR3 is 15 amino acids. The V gene end was trimmed by 4 bases and the J gene end by 1 base; junction bases not matched to a gene: 1. Germline loops: CDR1 MNHEY, CDR2 SMNVEV (reference sequence). CDR3 sequence reads: CASSWTGGSGNTIYF. In nucleotides, the CDR3 is TGTGCCAGCAGTTGGACAGGGGGTTCTGGAAACACCATATATTTT.

This clone was seen a single time. In nucleotides, the CDR3 is TGCGCCAGCAGCTTGACGGTGACTGAAGCTTTCTTT. It specifies CASSLTVTEAFF. V is TRBV5-1 and J is TRBJ1-1; D is ambiguous. V shed 1 base and J shed 5 bases, with 6 bases lying between them. The CDR3 consists of 12 residues. CDR1 and CDR2 (germline): SGHRS, YFSETQ.

The chain combines TRBV28 with TRBJ1-1; no definite D call. The CDR3 has 15 residues. Trimming removed 7 bases at V and 1 base at J, with 16 bases between. From germline, CDR1 is MDHEN and CDR2 SYDVKM. CDR3 region: CASIHQMAANTEAFF. In nucleotides, the CDR3 is TGTGCCAGCATCCATCAGATGGCGGCGAACACTGAAGCTTTCTTT.

The chain recombines TRBV5-6 with TRBJ1-2; no clear D gene. CDR3 length: 14 residues. Germline CDR1 reads SGHDT; CDR2 reads YYEEEE. The V end was cut by 2 bases, the J end by 3 bases, with 11 bases between. The CDR3 nucleotides are TGTGCCAGCAGCTTTGGGCAGGCCCACTATGGCTACACCTTC. Its protein product is CASSFGQAHYGYTF.

The chain uses TRBV6-5 and TRBJ2-1; 12 nucleotides align to TRBD2. Germline loops: CDR1 MNHEY, CDR2 SVGAGI. The CDR3 runs to 15 residues. V lost 5 bases to trimming and J lost 8 bases; unmatched junction nucleotides: 7. The CDR3 protein is CASSHRTSGTYEQFF. For the CDR3, the DNA is TGTGCCAGCAGTCACAGGACTAGCGGGACGTATGAGCAGTTCTTC.

V and J are TRBV7-3 and TRBJ1-1; 7 bases are shared with TRBD1. The CDR3 is 14 amino acids. The V gene end was trimmed by 5 bases and the J gene end by 4 bases; junction bases not matched to a gene: 7. The germline gives CDR1 SGHTA, CDR2 FQGTGA. The CDR3 sequence is CASSPGQVGTEAFF. CDR3 sequence (DNA): TGTGCCAGCAGCCCCGGACAGGTGGGCACTGAAGCTTTCTTT.

This rearrangement joins TRBV6-5 to TRBJ2-7; the match to TRBD1 covers 7 bases. This CDR3 contains 14 residues. With 4 bases clipped from V and 3 bases from J, the junction kept 6 bases outside the gene matches. CDR1 and CDR2 (germline): MNHEY, SVGAGI. This CDR3 is CASSSGTDVYEQYF. The CDR3 DNA follows: TGTGCCAGCAGTTCCGGGACAGATGTCTACGAGCAGTACTTC.

The chain employs TRBV7-3 and TRBJ2-1, with 8 bases matching TRBD2. CDR1 is SGHTA and CDR2 is FQGTGA in the germline V gene. Trimming removed 4 bases from V and 6 bases from J; junction bases left unmatched: 5. The CDR3 consists of 14 residues. The CDR3 spells CASSSGLEVNEQFF. In DNA, the CDR3 is TGTGCCAGCAGCTCGGGACTAGAAGTCAATGAGCAGTTCTTC. Full variable domain (missing parts from reference TRBV7-3 and TRBJ2-1): GAGVSQTPSNKVTEKGKYVELRCDPISGHTALYWYRQSLGQGPEFLIYFQGTGAADDSGLPNDRFFAVRPEGSVSTLKIQRTERGDSAVYLCASSSGLEVNEQFFGPGTRLTVL.

This clone was seen just once. The chain carries TRBV28 and TRBJ1-1; weak D call: TRBD1 (5 bases). The CDR3 runs 11 residues. Trimming stripped 5 bases from V and 4 bases from J, with 5 bases between. In germline, CDR1 is MDHEN, CDR2 SYDVKM. The CDR3 region is CASSTGTEAFF. CDR3 in DNA: TGTGCCAGCAGTACAGGCACTGAAGCTTTCTTT.